A selection of T cell receptor beta chains follows, all from one sample in a study of technical replicates of blood from four donors. Clones were read by immunoSEQ multiplex PCR, and TCRdb kept only the in-frame ones, dropping some. The sample yields about 59,000 clones, about 93% seen once. The sequencing input was PBMCs. These receptor sequences come from a human donor in good health. Some clones in this sample may be carry-over from other donors' samples. CDR3s include the opening cysteine and the closing phenylalanine or tryptophan. Fields, in order: clone size, V gene, CDR3 protein. Clone size is given for some rows only: seen once, a few or many times, or a class if the clone is expanded.

abundance: NA; v_gene: TRBV4-2; CDR3aa: CASSQTLAGGPRGTQYF
abundance: NA; v_gene: TRBV4-3; CDR3aa: CASSPGEAGDTEAFF
abundance: NA; v_gene: TRBV5-4; CDR3aa: CASSPAGLAGYNEQFF
abundance: NA; v_gene: TRBV6-5; CDR3aa: CASSPGQGGNEQFF
abundance: NA; v_gene: TRBV5-6; CDR3aa: CASSRDSSTDTQYF
abundance: NA; v_gene: TRBV7-9; CDR3aa: CASSASGEKLFF
abundance: NA; v_gene: TRBV2; CDR3aa: CASSEAQGANYGYTF
abundance: NA; v_gene: TRBV4-3; CDR3aa: CASSQDTWGGTEAFF
abundance: few; v_gene: TRBV14; CDR3aa: CASSQRPGTGSSGANVLTF
abundance: NA; v_gene: TRBV7-9; CDR3aa: CASSHSSSYEQYF
abundance: once; v_gene: TRBV7-3; CDR3aa: CASSLLGGQGARAFF
abundance: NA; v_gene: TRBV7-8; CDR3aa: CASSPRGTGKYF
abundance: once; v_gene: TRBV6-5; CDR3aa: CASSYVQGYGYTF
abundance: NA; v_gene: TRBV4-2; CDR3aa: CASSQGGGQPQHF
abundance: NA; v_gene: TRBV5-6; CDR3aa: CASSLQGPYGYTF
abundance: NA; v_gene: TRBV5-1; CDR3aa: CASSLEDMNTEAFF
abundance: NA; v_gene: TRBV5-4; CDR3aa: CASSLCSQGIEEGYGCTF
abundance: NA; v_gene: TRBV29-1; CDR3aa: CSIRGGSGYTF
abundance: NA; v_gene: TRBV7-2; CDR3aa: CASSLERTSTDTQYF
abundance: NA; v_gene: TRBV6-5; CDR3aa: CASSPAGTSGPKQYF
abundance: NA; v_gene: TRBV5-1; CDR3aa: CASSLGTGIYEQYF
abundance: NA; v_gene: TRBV4-3; CDR3aa: CASSQEQGYYGYTF
abundance: NA; v_gene: TRBV6-5; CDR3aa: CASSYSGGAGEKLFF
abundance: NA; v_gene: TRBV7-9; CDR3aa: CASSPHRDVNSPLHF
abundance: NA; v_gene: TRBV5-6; CDR3aa: CASSLEGWGNQPQHF
abundance: NA; v_gene: TRBV2; CDR3aa: CASSARLAAYNEQFF
abundance: NA; v_gene: TRBV15; CDR3aa: CATSRDKNGFQPQHF
abundance: NA; v_gene: TRBV5-5; CDR3aa: CASNPGTTNEKLFF
abundance: NA; v_gene: TRBV2; CDR3aa: CASRGSGGQETQYF
abundance: NA; v_gene: TRBV18; CDR3aa: CASSPVGTGVVYEQYF